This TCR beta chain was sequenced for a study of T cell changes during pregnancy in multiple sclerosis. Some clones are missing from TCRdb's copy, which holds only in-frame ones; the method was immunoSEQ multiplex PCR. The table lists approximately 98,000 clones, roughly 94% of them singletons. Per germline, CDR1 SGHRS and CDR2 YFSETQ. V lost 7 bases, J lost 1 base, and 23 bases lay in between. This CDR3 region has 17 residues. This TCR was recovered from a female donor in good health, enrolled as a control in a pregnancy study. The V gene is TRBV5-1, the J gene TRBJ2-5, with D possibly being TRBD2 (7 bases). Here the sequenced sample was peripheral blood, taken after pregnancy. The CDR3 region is CASRNVYRRGAQETQYF. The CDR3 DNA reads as TGCGCCAGCCGAAATGTCTACCGTCGGGGGGCCCAAGAGACCCAGTACTTC.